These 12 T cell receptor beta chains were all obtained from the same sample, sequenced in a study of blood T cell repertoires in COVID-19. TCRdb keeps only in-frame clones here, not all; method: immunoSEQ multiplex PCR. The repertoire holds tens of thousands of clones, with roughly 83% as singletons. Sequenced: peripheral blood. These receptors all come from a man aged 70 or older with acute or convalescent COVID-19.

The rearrangement uses TRBV11-2 and TRBJ1-1; D ambiguous. Germline CDR1 and CDR2: SGHAT and FQNNGV. The CDR3 totals 13 residues. The germline V and J ends were trimmed by 8 bases and 4 bases, with 14 bases remaining between them. CDR3: CASGPRSLTEAFF. The CDR3 DNA follows: TGTGCCAGCGGTCCGCGTTCTCTCACTGAAGCTTTCTTT.

The J gene is TRBJ2-5, the V gene TRBV20-1; the D gene is possibly TRBD2 (5 bases). Germline V gene data show CDR1 as DFQATT and CDR2 as SNEGSKA (reference sequence). There are 11 residues in the CDR3. Trimming stripped 7 bases from V and 5 bases from J, with 11 bases between. The CDR3 DNA reads as TGCAGTGAACCCGAGCGGGAGACCCAGTACTTC. Protein: CSEPERETQYF.

This clone has only a few counts. The genes are TRBV6-5 and TRBJ1-1, with D perhaps matching TRBD1 (5 bases). The germline gives CDR1 MNHEY, CDR2 SVGAGI. The CDR3 runs 16 residues. V dropped 0 bases and J dropped 1 base, with 12 bases sitting between them. As DNA, the CDR3 is TGTGCCAGCAGTTACTCGGGAGGGCAGGGGAACACTGAAGCTTTCTTT. This encodes CASSYSGGQGNTEAFF.

Worth noting for this clone: The conserved phenylalanine or tryptophan is not found at the CDR3 terminus, so this likely reflects a read error. This rearrangement joins TRBV9 to TRBJ1-2; TRBD1 matches at 8 bases. Per the germline V gene, CDR1 is SGDLS and CDR2 is YYNGEE. With V trimmed by 4 bases and J by 8 bases, 10 bases remained unmatched. This CDR3 comprises 14 residues. The CDR3: CASSYGQGVGGYTL. CDR3 DNA sequence: TGTGCCAGCAGCTACGGACAGGGAGTAGGCGGCTACACCCTC.

The chain combines TRBV9 with TRBJ2-1; 9 bases match TRBD2. CDR3 length: 16 amino acids. The germline gives CDR1 SGDLS, CDR2 YYNGEE. Trimming cost V 1 base and J 10 bases; bases outside gene matches: 12. CDR3 DNA sequence: TGTGCCAGCAGCGTAAGCCCGGGGGCTAGCGGGAACGAGCAGTTCTTC. Its translation is CASSVSPGASGNEQFF.

This clone appeared a few times. The chain links TRBV18 to TRBJ1-5; tentatively, D is TRBD1 (5 bases). The CDR3 is 13 residues long. The germline CDR1 and CDR2 sequences are KGHSH and LQKENI. V shed 3 bases and J shed 6 bases, with 9 bases lying between them. CDR3 nucleotide sequence: TGTGCCAGCTCACCCCAGGGCTCTCAGCCCCAGCATTTT. Protein sequence: CASSPQGSQPQHF. The variable domain in full, completed from reference TRBV18 and TRBJ1-5, reads NAGVMQNPRHLVRRRGQEARLRCSPMKGHSHVYWYRQLPEEGLKFMVYLQKENIIDESGMPKERFSAEFPKEGPSILRIQQVVRGDSAAYFCASSPQGSQPQHFGDGTRLSIL.

The V gene is TRBV27, the J gene TRBJ1-2; D ambiguous. Trimming cost V 6 bases and J 5 bases, with 7 bases left between them. This CDR3 has 11 residues. Germline-derived CDR1 and CDR2 are MNHEY and SMNVEV (reference sequence). The CDR3, as DNA: TGTGCCAGCAGAACAGTTTATGGCTACACCTTC. This gives the protein CASRTVYGYTF.

In this sample, this clone turned up once. The CDR3 DNA reads TGTGCCAGCAGCTTCGGACAGGGGGCCTCGGGACAGCCCCAGCATTTT. Encoded protein: CASSFGQGASGQPQHF. The chain employs TRBV7-9 and TRBJ1-5, with 11 bases identical to TRBD1. Germline V gives CDR1 SEHNR, CDR2 FQNEAQ (reference sequence). Trimming took 3 bases from V and 7 from J; bases not matched to a gene: 8. CDR3 length: 16 residues. Full variable domain (missing parts from reference TRBV7-9 and TRBJ1-5): DTGVSQNPRHKITKRGQNVTFRCDPISEHNRLYWYRQTLGQGPEFLTYFQNEAQLEKSRLLSDRFSAERPKGSFSTLEIQRTEQGDSAMYLCASSFGQGASGQPQHFGDGTRLSIL.

This chain connects TRBV30 to TRBJ2-1, with 10 nucleotides matching TRBD2. The CDR3 is 13 residues long. Trimming at V came to 3 bases and at J to 6 bases, leaving 2 bases not matched to a gene. The V gene's germline CDR1 is GTSNPN and CDR2 SVGIG (reference sequence). DNA for the CDR3: TGTGCCTGGAGACTAGCGGGAAGCAATGAGCAGTTCTTC. It yields the protein CAWRLAGSNEQFF. Full variable domain (rest looked up from reference TRBV30 and TRBJ2-1): SQTIHQWPATLVQPVGSPLSLECTVEGTSNPNLYWYRQAAGRGLQLLFYSVGIGQISSEVPQNLSASRPQDRQFILSSKKLLLSDSGFYLCAWRLAGSNEQFFGPGTRLTVL.

The chain recombines TRBV10-3 with TRBJ2-1; 13 bases agree with TRBD2. Germline lookup yields CDR1 ENHRY and CDR2 SYGVKD. The V and J ends lost 3 bases and 1 base, in that order; junction bases with no gene match: 3. The CDR3 contains 17 residues. This CDR3 is CAISDTSGRVSYNEQFF. In nucleotides, the CDR3 is TGTGCCATCAGTGATACTAGCGGGAGGGTATCCTACAATGAGCAGTTCTTC.

The CDR3 protein is CSVLTGFEAFF. The CDR3 coding sequence is TGCAGCGTACTGACAGGGTTTGAAGCTTTCTTT. The V and J genes are TRBV29-1 and TRBJ1-1; 7 positions agree with TRBD1. Per the germline V gene, CDR1 is SQVTM and CDR2 is ANQGSEA. This CDR3 has 11 amino acids. V shed 6 bases, J shed 7 bases, and the junction held 5 bases outside the gene matches.

This clone has a single count. V usage is TRBV10-1 and J usage is TRBJ2-1, with D possibly TRBD2 on 6 matching bases. Trimming left V 6 bases short and J 3 bases short, with 18 bases between. Germline loops: CDR1 WNHNN, CDR2 SYGVQD (reference sequence). This CDR3 is 16 amino acids long. The CDR3 nucleotides are TGCGCCAGCAGCGCTGATGGGGAGGACTACTACAATGAGCAGTTCTTC. It encodes CASSADGEDYYNEQFF.